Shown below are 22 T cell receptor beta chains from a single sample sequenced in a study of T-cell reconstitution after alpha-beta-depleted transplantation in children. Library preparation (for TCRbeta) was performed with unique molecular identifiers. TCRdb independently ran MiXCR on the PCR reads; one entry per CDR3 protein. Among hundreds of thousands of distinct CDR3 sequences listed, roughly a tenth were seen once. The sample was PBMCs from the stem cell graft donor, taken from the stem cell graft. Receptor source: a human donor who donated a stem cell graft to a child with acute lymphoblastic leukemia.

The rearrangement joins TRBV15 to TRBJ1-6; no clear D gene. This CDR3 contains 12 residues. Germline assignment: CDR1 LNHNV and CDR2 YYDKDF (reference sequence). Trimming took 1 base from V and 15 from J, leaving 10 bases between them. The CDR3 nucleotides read TGTGCCACCAGCAGAGTATTGGACCTCCTCCACTTT. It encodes CATSRVLDLLHF.

The CDR3 DNA is TGTGCCAGCAGTGAAGCCAGGGCCCGGGATACGCAGTATTTT. The encoded protein is CASSEARARDTQYF. The chain carries TRBV6-1 and TRBJ2-3; perhaps TRBD1 as D (5 bases). V lost 0 bases to trimming and J lost 6 bases, with 10 bases between them. The germline V gene encodes CDR1 MNHNS and CDR2 SASEGT. The CDR3 extends over 14 amino acids.

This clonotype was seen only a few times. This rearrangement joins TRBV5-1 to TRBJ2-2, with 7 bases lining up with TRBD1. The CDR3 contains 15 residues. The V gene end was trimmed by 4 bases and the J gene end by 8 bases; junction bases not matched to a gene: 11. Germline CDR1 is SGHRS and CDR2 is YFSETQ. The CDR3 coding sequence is TGCGCCAGCAGCGTTACAGGGGAGTGGACTGGGGAGCTGTTTTTT. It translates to CASSVTGEWTGELFF.

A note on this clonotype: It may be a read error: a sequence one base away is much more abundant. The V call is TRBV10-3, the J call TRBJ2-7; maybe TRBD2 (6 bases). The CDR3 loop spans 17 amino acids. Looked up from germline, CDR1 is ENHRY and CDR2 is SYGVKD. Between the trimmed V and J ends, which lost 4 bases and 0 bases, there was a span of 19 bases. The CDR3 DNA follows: TGTGCCATCAGTGGCCGCGTGGGAGGATCAGGCTCCTACGAGCAGTACTTC. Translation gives CAISGRVGGSGSYEQYF.

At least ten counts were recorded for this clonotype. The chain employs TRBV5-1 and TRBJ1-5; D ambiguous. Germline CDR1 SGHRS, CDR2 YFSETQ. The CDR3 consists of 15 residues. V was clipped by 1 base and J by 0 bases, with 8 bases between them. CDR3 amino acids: CASSLSGDSNQPQHF. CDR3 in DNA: TGCGCCAGCAGCTTGTCAGGTGATAGCAATCAGCCCCAGCATTTT. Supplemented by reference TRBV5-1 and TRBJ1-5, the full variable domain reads KAGVTQTPRYLIKTRGQQVTLSCSPISGHRSVSWYQQTPGQGLQFLFEYFSETQRNKGNFPGRFSGRQFSNSRSEMNVSTLELGDSALYLCASSLSGDSNQPQHFGDGTRLSIL.

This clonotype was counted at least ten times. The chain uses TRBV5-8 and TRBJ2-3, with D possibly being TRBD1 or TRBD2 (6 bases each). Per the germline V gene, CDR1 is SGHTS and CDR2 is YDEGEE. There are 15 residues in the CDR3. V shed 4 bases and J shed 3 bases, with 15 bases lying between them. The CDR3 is CASSPGDIGTDTQYF. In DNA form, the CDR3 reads TGTGCCAGCAGCCCGGGGGACATCGGGACAGATACGCAGTATTTT. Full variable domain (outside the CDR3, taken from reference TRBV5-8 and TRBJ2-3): EAGVTQSPTHLIKTRGQQATLRCSPISGHTSVYWYQQALGLGLQFLLWYDEGEERNRGNFPPRFSGRQFPNYSSELNVNALELEDSALYLCASSPGDIGTDTQYFGPGTRLTVL.

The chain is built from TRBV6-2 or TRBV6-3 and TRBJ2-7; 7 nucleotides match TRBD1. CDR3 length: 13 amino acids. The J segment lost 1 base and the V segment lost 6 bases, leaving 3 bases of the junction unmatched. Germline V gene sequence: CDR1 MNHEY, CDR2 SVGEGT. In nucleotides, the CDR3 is TGTGCCAGCAGGGGGACAGCTTCCTACGAGCAGTACTTC. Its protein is CASRGTASYEQYF.

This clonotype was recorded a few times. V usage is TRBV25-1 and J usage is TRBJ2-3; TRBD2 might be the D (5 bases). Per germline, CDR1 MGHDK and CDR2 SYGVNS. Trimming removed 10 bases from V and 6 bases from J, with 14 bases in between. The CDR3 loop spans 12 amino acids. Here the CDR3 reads CATGPGMDTQYF. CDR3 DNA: TGTGCCACCGGGCCCGGGATGGATACGCAGTATTTT.

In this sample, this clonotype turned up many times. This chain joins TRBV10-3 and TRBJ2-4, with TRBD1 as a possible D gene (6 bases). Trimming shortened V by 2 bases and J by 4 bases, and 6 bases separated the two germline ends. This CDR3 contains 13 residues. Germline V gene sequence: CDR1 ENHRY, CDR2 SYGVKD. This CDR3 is CAISEGQKNIQYF. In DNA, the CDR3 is TGTGCCATCAGTGAGGGACAGAAAAACATTCAGTACTTC.

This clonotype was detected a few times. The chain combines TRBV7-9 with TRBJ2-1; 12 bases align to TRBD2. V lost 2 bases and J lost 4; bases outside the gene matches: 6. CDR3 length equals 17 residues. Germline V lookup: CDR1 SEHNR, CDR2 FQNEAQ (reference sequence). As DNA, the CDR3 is TGTGCCAGCAGCTTACGCAGTGGACTAGCGGGGTACAATGAGCAGTTCTTC. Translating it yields CASSLRSGLAGYNEQFF.

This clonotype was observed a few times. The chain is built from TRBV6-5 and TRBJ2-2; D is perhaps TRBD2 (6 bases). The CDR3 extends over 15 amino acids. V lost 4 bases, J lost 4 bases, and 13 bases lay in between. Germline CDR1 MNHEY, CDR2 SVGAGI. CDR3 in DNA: TGTGCCAGCAGTTTGGGAGGCCGCGGCACCGGGGAGCTGTTTTTT. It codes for CASSLGGRGTGELFF.

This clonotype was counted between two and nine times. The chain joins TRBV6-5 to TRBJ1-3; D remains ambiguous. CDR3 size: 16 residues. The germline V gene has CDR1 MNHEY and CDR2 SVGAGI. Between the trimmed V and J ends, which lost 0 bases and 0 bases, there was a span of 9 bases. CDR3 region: CASSYSISGSGNTIYF. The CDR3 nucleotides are TGTGCCAGCAGTTACTCGATAAGTGGCTCTGGAAACACCATATATTTT.

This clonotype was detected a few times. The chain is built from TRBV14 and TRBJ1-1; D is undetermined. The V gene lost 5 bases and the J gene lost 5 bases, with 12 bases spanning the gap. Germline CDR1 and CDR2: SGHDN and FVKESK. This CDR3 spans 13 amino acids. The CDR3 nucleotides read TGTGCCAGCAGCTTTGGGGAACGGACTGAAGCTTTCTTT. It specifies CASSFGERTEAFF.

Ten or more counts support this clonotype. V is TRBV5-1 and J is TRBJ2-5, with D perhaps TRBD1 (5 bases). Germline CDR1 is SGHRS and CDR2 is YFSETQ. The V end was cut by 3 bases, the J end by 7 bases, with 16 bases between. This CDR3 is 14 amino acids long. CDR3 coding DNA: TGCGCCAGCAGCTCCGACAGCCCCGTAATGACCCAGTACTTC. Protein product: CASSSDSPVMTQYF.

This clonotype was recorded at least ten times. The CDR3 DNA sequence: TGCGCCAGCAGCTTGGATGCACAGCTCTACGAGCAGTACTTC. Translating gives CASSLDAQLYEQYF. J is TRBJ2-7 and V is TRBV5-1; D unresolved. V was shortened by 0 bases and J by 3 bases, with 10 bases between the two germline ends. Per the germline V gene, CDR1 is SGHRS and CDR2 is YFSETQ. The CDR3 has 14 amino acids.

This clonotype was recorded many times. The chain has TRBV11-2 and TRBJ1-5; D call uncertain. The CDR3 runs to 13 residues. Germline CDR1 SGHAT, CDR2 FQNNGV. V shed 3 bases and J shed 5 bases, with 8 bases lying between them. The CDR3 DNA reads TGTGCCAGCAGCTTCGGACTAGATCAGCCCCAGCATTTT. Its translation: CASSFGLDQPQHF.

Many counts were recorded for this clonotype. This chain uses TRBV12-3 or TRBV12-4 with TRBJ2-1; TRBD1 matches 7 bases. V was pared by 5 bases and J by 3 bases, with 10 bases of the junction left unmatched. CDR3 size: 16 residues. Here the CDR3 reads CASSRTGESFYNEQFF. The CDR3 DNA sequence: TGTGCCAGCAGTCGAACAGGGGAGAGCTTCTACAATGAGCAGTTCTTC.

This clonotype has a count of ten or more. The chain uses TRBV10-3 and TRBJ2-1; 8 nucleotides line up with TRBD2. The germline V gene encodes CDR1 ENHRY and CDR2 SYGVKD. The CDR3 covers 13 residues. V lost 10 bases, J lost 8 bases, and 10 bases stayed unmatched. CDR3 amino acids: CATLNGGAHEQFF. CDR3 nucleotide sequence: TGTGCCACCCTTAACGGGGGGGCTCATGAGCAGTTCTTC.

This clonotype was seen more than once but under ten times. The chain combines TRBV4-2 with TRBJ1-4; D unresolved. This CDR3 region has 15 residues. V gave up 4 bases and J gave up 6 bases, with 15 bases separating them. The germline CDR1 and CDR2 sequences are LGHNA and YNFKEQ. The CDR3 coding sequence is TGTGCCAGCAGCCCCTGGAGTGACGGGGATGAAAAACTGTTTTTT. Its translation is CASSPWSDGDEKLFF.

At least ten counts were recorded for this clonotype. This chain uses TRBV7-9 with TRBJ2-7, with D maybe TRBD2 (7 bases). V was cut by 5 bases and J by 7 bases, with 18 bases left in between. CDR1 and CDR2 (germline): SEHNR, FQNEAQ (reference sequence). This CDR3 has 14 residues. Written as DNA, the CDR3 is TGTGCCAGCAGCCCCCTAGGGGGGGCGATAGAGCAGTACTTC. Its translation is CASSPLGGAIEQYF. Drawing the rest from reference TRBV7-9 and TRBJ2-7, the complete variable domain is DTGVSQNPRHKITKRGQNVTFRCDPISEHNRLYWYRQTLGQGPEFLTYFQNEAQLEKSRLLSDRFSAERPKGSFSTLEIQRTEQGDSAMYLCASSPLGGAIEQYFGPGTRLTVT.

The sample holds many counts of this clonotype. The CDR3 region has the DNA TGTGCCTGGAGCCGGGCCTCAGCGGGGGAGACCCAGTACTTC. It specifies CAWSRASAGETQYF. V usage is TRBV30 and J usage is TRBJ2-5; 7 nucleotides match TRBD2. Germline CDR1 is GTSNPN and CDR2 is SVGIG (reference sequence). This CDR3 has 14 amino acids. V gave up 3 bases and J gave up 5 bases; unmatched junction bases: 9.

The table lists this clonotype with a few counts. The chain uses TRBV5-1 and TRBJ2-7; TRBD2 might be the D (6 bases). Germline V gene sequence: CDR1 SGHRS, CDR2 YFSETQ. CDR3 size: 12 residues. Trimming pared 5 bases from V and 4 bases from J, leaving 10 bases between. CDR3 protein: CASRTRDYEQYF. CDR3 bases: TGCGCCAGCAGGACTAGGGATTACGAGCAGTACTTC.